The 5 T cell receptor beta chains below come from one sample, sequenced in a study of stem cell transplantation in POMP-related autoinflammatory disease. The table came from immunoSEQ multiplex PCR; TCRdb's copy has only in-frame clones and leaves some out. The sample shows about 8,600 clones, roughly 85% of them seen only once. The input for sequencing was CD8+ T cells from PBMCs, taken after stem cell transplantation. These receptors were obtained from a human patient with POMP-related autoinflammation and immune dysregulation (PRAID). The graft donor may account for some of the T cells.

V is TRBV19 and J is TRBJ1-2; 9 bases agree with TRBD1. Germline V gene sequence: CDR1 LNHDA, CDR2 SQIVND (reference sequence). This CDR3 is 15 amino acids long. V shed 4 bases, J shed 6 bases, and the junction held 9 bases outside the gene matches. CDR3 amino acids: CASSTYRTGADGYTF. The CDR3 coding sequence is TGTGCCAGTAGTACCTACCGGACAGGGGCGGATGGCTACACCTTC.

The chain recombines TRBV27 with TRBJ2-2; D gene ambiguous. The CDR3 totals 14 residues. The V gene lost 1 base and the J gene lost 6 bases, with 9 bases spanning the gap. CDR1 is MNHEY and CDR2 is SMNVEV in the germline V gene (reference sequence). CDR3 in amino acids: CASSLFSRAGELFF. CDR3 DNA sequence: TGTGCCAGCAGTTTATTCAGCAGAGCCGGGGAGCTGTTTTTT.

The rearrangement joins TRBV6-5 to TRBJ2-7, with D uncertain. This CDR3 spans 12 amino acids. Germline CDR1 and CDR2: MNHEY and SVGAGI. Trimming removed 7 bases at V and 2 bases at J, with 9 bases between. The CDR3 loop is CASKGRAYEQYF. The DNA for the CDR3 is TGTGCCAGCAAGGGCAGAGCCTACGAGCAGTACTTC.

The chain's CDR3 is CASSLGDRTNGYTF. CDR3 bases: TGTGCCAGCTCCCTTGGGGACAGAACTAATGGCTACACCTTC. This rearrangement joins TRBV5-4 to TRBJ1-2, with TRBD1 matching over 7 bases. The length of the CDR3 is 14 residues. The junction had 12 bases not matched to a gene; V was cut back by 7 bases and J by 6 bases. Germline-derived CDR1 and CDR2 are SGHNT and YYREEE (reference sequence). The variable domain in full, with the rest retrieved from reference TRBV5-4 and TRBJ1-2, is ETGVTQSPTHLIKTRGQQVTLRCSSQSGHNTVSWYQQALGQGPQFIFQYYREEENGRGNFPPRFSGLQFPNYSSELNVNALELDDSALYLCASSLGDRTNGYTFGSGTRLTVV.

The chain is built from TRBV4-1 and TRBJ2-1, with D perhaps TRBD1 (5 bases). CDR1 and CDR2 (germline): MGHRA, YSYEKL. Between the trimmed V and J ends, which lost 8 bases and 4 bases, there was a span of 9 bases. CDR3 length: 12 residues. The CDR3 sequence is CASGALYNEQFF. The CDR3 DNA sequence: TGCGCCAGCGGGGCACTATACAATGAGCAGTTCTTC.